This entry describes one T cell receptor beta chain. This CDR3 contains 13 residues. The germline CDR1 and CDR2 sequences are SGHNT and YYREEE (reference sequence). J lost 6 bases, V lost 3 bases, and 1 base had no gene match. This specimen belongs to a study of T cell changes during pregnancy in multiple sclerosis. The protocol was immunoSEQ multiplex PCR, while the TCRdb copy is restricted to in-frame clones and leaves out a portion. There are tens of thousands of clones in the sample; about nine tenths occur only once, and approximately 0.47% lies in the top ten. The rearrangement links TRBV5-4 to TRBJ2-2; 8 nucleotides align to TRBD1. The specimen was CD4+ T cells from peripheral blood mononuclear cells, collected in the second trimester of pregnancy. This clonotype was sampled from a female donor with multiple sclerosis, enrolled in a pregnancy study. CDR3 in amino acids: CASSWTGSGELFF. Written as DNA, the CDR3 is TGTGCCAGCAGCTGGACAGGGTCCGGGGAGCTGTTTTTT.